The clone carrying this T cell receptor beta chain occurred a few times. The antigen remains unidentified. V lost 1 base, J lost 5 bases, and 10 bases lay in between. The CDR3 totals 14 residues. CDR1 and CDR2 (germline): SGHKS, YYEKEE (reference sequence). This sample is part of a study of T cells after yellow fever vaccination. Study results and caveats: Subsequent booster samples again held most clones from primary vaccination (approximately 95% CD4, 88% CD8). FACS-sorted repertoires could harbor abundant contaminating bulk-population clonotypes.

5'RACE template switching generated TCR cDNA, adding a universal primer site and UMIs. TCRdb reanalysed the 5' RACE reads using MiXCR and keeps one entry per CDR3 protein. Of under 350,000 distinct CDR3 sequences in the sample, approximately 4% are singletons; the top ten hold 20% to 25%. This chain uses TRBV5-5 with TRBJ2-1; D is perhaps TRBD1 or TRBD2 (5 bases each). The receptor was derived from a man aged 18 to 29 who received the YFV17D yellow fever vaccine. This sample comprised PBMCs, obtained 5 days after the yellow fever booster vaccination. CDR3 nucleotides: TGTGCCAGCAGCTTGAGGCAGGGAGACAATGAGCAGTTCTTC. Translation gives CASSLRQGDNEQFF.